These T cell receptor beta chains were read from a single sample in a study of cytomegalovirus exposure and HLA in healthy donors. The repertoire was sequenced with immunoSEQ multiplex PCR; TCRdb's copy has only in-frame clones and lacks some. This table holds roughly 140,000 clones, 64% found once. The specimen was PBMCs. These receptors all stem from a woman aged 30 to 39 in good health and CMV-seropositive. CDR3s include the opening cysteine and the closing phenylalanine or tryptophan. The D gene is left open where the match is weak. Not all rows give a size; the values are once, few, many and, for expanded clones, a class.

j_call: TRBJ2-7
v_call: TRBV29-1
d_call: .
clone_size: .
cdr3_nt: TGCAGCGTTGAGGACAGACCCTACGAGCAGTACTTC
cdr3_aa: CSVEDRPYEQYF

j_call: TRBJ2-2
v_call: TRBV5-5
d_call: .
clone_size: .
cdr3_nt: TGTGCCAGCAGCTTATACAAGACCGGGGAGCTGTTTTTT
cdr3_aa: CASSLYKTGELFF

j_call: TRBJ2-1
v_call: TRBV7-6
d_call: .
clone_size: .
cdr3_nt: TGTGCCAGCAGCTTAGTAGGAGATGAGCAGTTCTTC
cdr3_aa: CASSLVGDEQFF

j_call: TRBJ2-7
v_call: TRBV6-1
d_call: .
clone_size: few
cdr3_nt: TGTGCCAGCAGTGTTAACTACGAGCAGTACTTC
cdr3_aa: CASSVNYEQYF

j_call: TRBJ2-7
v_call: TRBV4-1
d_call: .
clone_size: .
cdr3_nt: TGCGCCAGCAGCCCGCGACTTAACTACGAGCAGTACTTC
cdr3_aa: CASSPRLNYEQYF

j_call: TRBJ1-2
v_call: TRBV18
d_call: TRBD1
clone_size: .
cdr3_nt: TGTGCCAGCTCACCGGGACAGGAAACGCGTGGCTACACCTTC
cdr3_aa: CASSPGQETRGYTF

j_call: TRBJ2-7
v_call: TRBV27
d_call: .
clone_size: .
cdr3_nt: TGTGCCAGCAGTTTAATGCAGGGTTTCTACGAGCAGTACTTC
cdr3_aa: CASSLMQGFYEQYF

j_call: TRBJ1-4
v_call: TRBV5-1
d_call: TRBD1
clone_size: .
cdr3_nt: TGCGCCAGCAGCGGGGGGACAGATAATGAAAAACTGTTTTTT
cdr3_aa: CASSGGTDNEKLFF

j_call: TRBJ1-2
v_call: TRBV6-5
d_call: TRBD1
clone_size: .
cdr3_nt: TGTGCCACCCTTTATGACAGGGGGAGAGGCTACACCTTC
cdr3_aa: CATLYDRGRGYTF

j_call: TRBJ1-2
v_call: TRBV19
d_call: TRBD1
clone_size: .
cdr3_nt: TGTGCCAGTAGTTTTAACAGGGGAACCAACTATGGCTACACCTTC
cdr3_aa: CASSFNRGTNYGYTF

j_call: TRBJ2-7
v_call: TRBV7-9
d_call: .
clone_size: .
cdr3_nt: TGTGCCAGCAGCTCACCGGAGGCAGGGGTCCCCTACGAGCAGTACTTC
cdr3_aa: CASSSPEAGVPYEQYF

j_call: TRBJ2-5
v_call: TRBV5-4
d_call: .
clone_size: .
cdr3_nt: TGTGCCAGCAGCAGAGCAAGAAGCCAAGAGACCCAGTACTTC
cdr3_aa: CASSRARSQETQYF

j_call: TRBJ2-7
v_call: TRBV2
d_call: TRBD1
clone_size: .
cdr3_nt: TGTGCCAGCGCCGGGACAGGGAACCCCTACGAGCAGTACTTC
cdr3_aa: CASAGTGNPYEQYF

j_call: TRBJ2-1
v_call: TRBV30
d_call: TRBD2
clone_size: .
cdr3_nt: TGTGCCTGGGCTCTAGCGGGAGGGCCGGGTGGACAGTTCTTC
cdr3_aa: CAWALAGGPGGQFF

j_call: TRBJ2-7
v_call: TRBV9
d_call: .
clone_size: .
cdr3_nt: TGTGCCAGCAGCGTAGTAGGACAGCGCGGCGAGCAGTACTTC
cdr3_aa: CASSVVGQRGEQYF

j_call: TRBJ2-1
v_call: TRBV4-1
d_call: TRBD2
clone_size: .
cdr3_nt: TGCGCCAGCAGTCGGGGGGTAGCGCTGTCCTCCTACAATGAGCAGTTCTTC
cdr3_aa: CASSRGVALSSYNEQFF

j_call: TRBJ1-2
v_call: TRBV6-1
d_call: .
clone_size: few
cdr3_nt: TGTGCCAGCAGTGAAGTAGTCCGGGTTGGCTACACCTTC
cdr3_aa: CASSEVVRVGYTF

j_call: TRBJ1-1
v_call: TRBV29-1
d_call: TRBD1
clone_size: .
cdr3_nt: TGCAGCGTCCGACAGGGGGCGAGTACTGAAGCTTTCTTT
cdr3_aa: CSVRQGASTEAFF

j_call: TRBJ1-5
v_call: TRBV7-2
d_call: .
clone_size: .
cdr3_nt: TGTGCCAGCAGCTTAGTATCGGCAGGGGCTCAGCCCCAGCATTTT
cdr3_aa: CASSLVSAGAQPQHF

j_call: TRBJ1-1
v_call: TRBV7-9
d_call: .
clone_size: few
cdr3_nt: TGTGCCAGCAGCCAAAACAGGGTGAACACTGAAGCTTTCTTT
cdr3_aa: CASSQNRVNTEAFF

j_call: TRBJ1-6
v_call: TRBV15
d_call: .
clone_size: .
cdr3_nt: TGTGCCACCAGCACATTAGGGGAACCCCAAGGACCCCTCCACTTT
cdr3_aa: CATSTLGEPQGPLHF

j_call: TRBJ2-7
v_call: TRBV28
d_call: .
clone_size: .
cdr3_nt: TGTGCCAGCAGTTTACCCGGGTCGAGCTCCGAGCAGTACTTC
cdr3_aa: CASSLPGSSSEQYF

j_call: TRBJ2-3
v_call: TRBV28
d_call: TRBD1
clone_size: few
cdr3_nt: TGTGCCAGCAGTCCTCTGGACAGGGATACAGATACGCAGTATTTT
cdr3_aa: CASSPLDRDTDTQYF

j_call: TRBJ1-5
v_call: TRBV2
d_call: .
clone_size: .
cdr3_nt: TGTGCCAGCAGTGAGGAGGCGGATCAGCCCCAGCATTTT
cdr3_aa: CASSEEADQPQHF

j_call: TRBJ2-5
v_call: TRBV5-8
d_call: .
clone_size: few
cdr3_nt: TGTGCCAGCACCGGGTCCGGGGAGACCCAGTACTTC
cdr3_aa: CASTGSGETQYF

j_call: TRBJ1-2
v_call: TRBV6-6
d_call: .
clone_size: .
cdr3_nt: TGTGCCAGCAGTTACTCTTCAGCCGGGTACTATGGCTACACCTTC
cdr3_aa: CASSYSSAGYYGYTF

j_call: TRBJ2-2
v_call: TRBV18
d_call: .
clone_size: .
cdr3_nt: TGTGCCAGCTCACCCCGGACAGATTCGAACACCGGGGAGCTGTTTTTT
cdr3_aa: CASSPRTDSNTGELFF

j_call: TRBJ2-1
v_call: TRBV9
d_call: .
clone_size: .
cdr3_nt: TGTGCCAGCAGCAAACGATCAGGGTACAATGAGCAGTTCTTC
cdr3_aa: CASSKRSGYNEQFF